A selection of T cell receptor beta chains follows, all from one sample in a study of blood T cell repertoires in COVID-19. Profiling relied on immunoSEQ multiplex PCR, and the TCRdb table lists in-frame clones only, not all of them. The sample contains tens of thousands of clones, 88% of which appear only once. Sequencing was performed on peripheral blood. All receptors come from a human donor in a cohort sampled during active COVID-19. Each CDR3 is given with its conserved first and last residue. D genes are given only for firm matches. Clone size is shown for a subset of rows, as once, few, many or a class of expanded clone.

>NA|NA|TRBJ1-1|TRBV9
TGTGCCAGCAGCGTAGTGGGGGGGGTGAACACTGAAGCTTTCTTT
CASSVVGGVNTEAFF
>NA|NA|TRBJ1-3|TRBV5-4
TGTGCCAGCAGCTCGATGACAGTACCTAGCTCTGGAAACACCATATATTTT
CASSSMTVPSSGNTIYF
>TRBD2|NA|TRBJ2-3|TRBV5-1
TGCGCCAGCAGCTTCCCTAGCGGGGGCACAGATACGCAGTATTTT
CASSFPSGGTDTQYF
>TRBD1|NA|TRBJ2-1|TRBV5-1
TGCGCCAGCAGCTCCTACCCGGGACAGTACAATGAGCAGTTCTTC
CASSSYPGQYNEQFF
>TRBD2|NA|TRBJ2-3|TRBV3-1/TRBV3-2
TGTGCCAGCAGCCAGCAGGCCTCTAGCGGGCCCGATAATACGCAGTATTTT
CASSQQASSGPDNTQYF
>TRBD2|NA|TRBJ2-1|TRBV5-4
TGTGCCAGCAGCCCCCAGCGGGGACACAATGAGCAGTTCTTC
CASSPQRGHNEQFF
>NA|NA|TRBJ2-3|TRBV19
TGTGCCAGTAGTATAGAACCCGGGGATACGCAGTATTTT
CASSIEPGDTQYF
>TRBD2|NA|TRBJ2-3|TRBV6-6
TGTGCCGGATCCACTAGCGGGGGTGGGGATACGCAGTATTTT
CAGSTSGGGDTQYF
>NA|NA|TRBJ2-7|TRBV5-6
TGTGCCAGCAGCTTGAATGGGCATAACTACGAGCAGTACTTC
CASSLNGHNYEQYF
>TRBD1|NA|TRBJ1-1|TRBV19
TGTGCCAGTAGGGAAGACAGGGATTTCACTGAAGCTTTCTTT
CASREDRDFTEAFF
>NA|once|TRBJ2-2|TRBV2
TGTGCCAGCAGTGAAGCGCGTATCACCGGGGAGCTGTTTTTT
CASSEARITGELFF
>NA|NA|TRBJ2-3|TRBV28
TGTGCCAGCAGCCCTAACGCAGATACGCAGTATTTT
CASSPNADTQYF
>NA|NA|TRBJ1-4|TRBV10-3
TGTGCCATCAGTGAGGAGGGGACAGAAAAACTGTTTTTT
CAISEEGTEKLFF
>TRBD2|NA|TRBJ2-7|TRBV2
TGTGCCAGCAGTGAACTAGCGGGTATCTACGAGCAGTACTTC
CASSELAGIYEQYF
>TRBD1|NA|TRBJ2-2|TRBV9
TGTGCCAGCAGCTTCGGGACAGCCAACACCGGGGAGCTGTTTTTT
CASSFGTANTGELFF
>NA|NA|TRBJ1-2|TRBV3-1/TRBV3-2
TGTGCCAGCAGCCAAGAGTTATGGGAGTCAGCCGCTGGCTACACCTTC
CASSQELWESAAGYTF
>TRBD1|NA|TRBJ1-1|TRBV6-2/TRBV6-3
TGTGCCAGCAGCAAAGACAGGGAGGTCACTGAAGCTTTCTTT
CASSKDREVTEAFF